What follows are 15 T cell receptor beta chains derived from one specimen sequenced in a study of shared clonotypes between healthy human individuals. Sequenced by immunoSEQ multiplex PCR; TCRdb stores in-frame clones only, minus some. The sample has some 500,000 clones, more than 95% seen once; the top ten hold 0.05% to 0.08%. Material for sequencing was naive CD4+ T cells sorted from blood. Described subset: CD45RA+ positively selected. All receptors derive from a woman in her 30s in good health.

The count of this clone is one. One end of the junction is discordant with germline, which a read error may explain. The chain carries TRBV7-2 and TRBJ2-7; unclear D gene. This CDR3 has 16 residues. The germline V gene has CDR1 SGHTA and CDR2 FQGNSA. This chain's CDR3 is CASSLALGPGPYEQYF. CDR3 nucleotides: TGTGCCAGCAGTTTAGCCCTAGGCCCGGGCCCCTACGAGCAGTACTTC.

The rearrangement joins TRBV2 to TRBJ1-2, with 8 bases fitting TRBD1. Germline V gene sequence: CDR1 SNHLY, CDR2 FYNNEI. V was clipped by 6 bases and J by 2 bases; unmatched bases: 5. The CDR3 consists of 14 residues. This CDR3 reads CASSRDRTNYGYTF. For the CDR3, the DNA is TGTGCCAGCAGCCGGGACAGGACAAACTATGGCTACACCTTC. Full variable domain (missing parts from reference TRBV2 and TRBJ1-2): EPEVTQTPSHQVTQMGQEVILRCVPISNHLYFYWYRQILGQKVEFLVSFYNNEISEKSEIFDDQFSVERPDGSNFTLKIRSTKLEDSAMYFCASSRDRTNYGYTFGSGTRLTVV.

The chain uses TRBV6-6 and TRBJ1-2; D possibly corresponds to TRBD1 (6 bases). Between the trimmed V and J ends, which lost 0 bases and 8 bases, there was a span of 19 bases. From germline, CDR1 is MNHNY and CDR2 SVGAGI (reference sequence). The CDR3 length is 16 residues. The CDR3 sequence: CASSYSTGQPPPGYTF. As DNA, the CDR3 is TGTGCCAGCAGTTACTCGACCGGACAGCCACCGCCAGGCTACACCTTC.

Turning to this clone: The sample has other DNA sequences that encode this CDR3 too. The chain is built from TRBV5-1 and TRBJ1-1; D not resolved. The CDR3 has 15 residues. Trimming left V 0 bases short and J 0 bases short, with 9 bases between. Germline V gives CDR1 SGHRS, CDR2 YFSETQ. The DNA of the CDR3 is TGCGCCAGCAGCTTGGACAGTCCAATGAACACTGAAGCTTTCTTT. Its protein is CASSLDSPMNTEAFF.

V gene TRBV25-1 combines with J gene TRBJ2-1; D is unresolved. Germline CDR1 reads MGHDK; CDR2 reads SYGVNS. Trimming removed 7 bases at V and 9 bases at J, with 13 bases between. CDR3 length: 12 residues. CDR3: CASINSGSEQFF. The CDR3 DNA is TGTGCCAGCATAAATTCCGGCAGTGAGCAGTTCTTC.

The chain's CDR3 is CASSQLAGTYEQYF. The CDR3 coding sequence is TGCGCCAGCAGCCAACTCGCAGGTACCTACGAGCAGTACTTC. V gene TRBV4-1 combines with J gene TRBJ2-7; no definite D call. This CDR3 comprises 14 residues. V dropped 2 bases and J dropped 2 bases, with 10 bases sitting between them. Germline V gene sequence: CDR1 MGHRA, CDR2 YSYEKL.

The chain recombines TRBV5-1 with TRBJ2-7; no definite D call. Germline V gene lookup returns CDR1 SGHRS and CDR2 YFSETQ. Deletions cut 0 bases from V and 4 bases from J, with 11 bases between. CDR3 size: 14 residues. The CDR3 reads CASSLGLSRYEQYF. Written as DNA, the CDR3 is TGCGCCAGCAGCTTGGGACTGTCAAGATACGAGCAGTACTTC.

The CDR3 bases are TGTGCCAGCAGCTTGTCACGGGGCAGGGAGACCCAGTACTTC. Encoded protein: CASSLSRGRETQYF. The chain employs TRBV11-2 and TRBJ2-5; either TRBD1 or TRBD2 may supply D (5 bases each). The CDR3 has 14 amino acids. The germline V gene has CDR1 SGHAT and CDR2 FQNNGV. The germline V and J ends were trimmed by 3 bases and 5 bases, with 13 bases remaining between them.

The genes are TRBV10-3 and TRBJ1-1; 9 nucleotides match TRBD1. The trim removed 10 bases at V and 0 bases at J, leaving 6 bases unmatched. The germline V gene has CDR1 ENHRY and CDR2 SYGVKD. This CDR3 is built from 14 residues. Here the CDR3 DNA reads TGTGCCACAGGACAGGGGACTTTGAACACTGAAGCTTTCTTT. This gives the protein CATGQGTLNTEAFF.

V is TRBV10-3 and J is TRBJ1-1; D is ambiguous. Germline assignment: CDR1 ENHRY and CDR2 SYGVKD. Trimming took off 3 bases at V and 1 base at J, with 18 bases between the two ends. The CDR3 runs to 17 residues. CDR3 sequence: CAISESPSYRSNTEAFF. The DNA of the CDR3 is TGTGCCATCAGTGAATCTCCCTCATATAGGTCGAACACTGAAGCTTTCTTT.

The J gene is TRBJ2-3, the V gene TRBV2; TRBD2 matches 7 bases. Germline-derived CDR1 and CDR2 are SNHLY and FYNNEI. Trimming cost V 10 bases and J 1 base; bases outside gene matches: 8. CDR3 length: 14 residues. The CDR3 DNA is TGTGCCACCCTAGCACGGGGGGGCACAGATACGCAGTATTTT. Translation: CATLARGGTDTQYF. Full variable domain (remainder filled in from reference TRBV2 and TRBJ2-3): EPEVTQTPSHQVTQMGQEVILRCVPISNHLYFYWYRQILGQKVEFLVSFYNNEISEKSEIFDDQFSVERPDGSNFTLKIRSTKLEDSAMYFCATLARGGTDTQYFGPGTRLTVL.

The chain carries TRBV23-1 and TRBJ2-7, with 8 bases aligning to TRBD2. TRBV23-1 is identified as an open reading frame with a role that is uncertain. The CDR3 consists of 18 residues. The CDR3 here is CGRTGEDLAGGGVDEQYF. DNA of the CDR3: TGCGGGAGGACCGGCGAGGACCTTGCGGGAGGAGGGGTGGACGAGCAGTACTTC.

With respect to this clone: This sample also contains other DNA sequences that code for the same CDR3. The V and J genes are TRBV19 and TRBJ2-2; 8 positions agree with TRBD1. After removal of 3 bases from V and 2 bases from J, the junction contained 2 bases not matched to a gene. The CDR3 spans 15 residues. Per the germline V gene, CDR1 is LNHDA and CDR2 is SQIVND (reference sequence). The chain's CDR3 is CASSIGTGNTGELFF. The CDR3 coding sequence is TGTGCCAGTAGTATTGGGACAGGTAACACCGGGGAGCTGTTTTTT.

The V call is TRBV7-9, the J call TRBJ1-6; D remains unclear. Germline loops: CDR1 SEHNR, CDR2 FQNEAQ (reference sequence). The CDR3 contains 16 residues. The V end was cut by 5 bases, the J end by 5 bases, with 16 bases between. CDR3 sequence (DNA): TGTGCCAGCAGCCGATCGCGGACCGAGAATAATTCACCCCTCCACTTT. It is translated as CASSRSRTENNSPLHF.

The genes are TRBV5-6 and TRBJ1-3, with 7 bases lining up with TRBD1. CDR3 length: 15 residues. The germline V gene has CDR1 SGHDT and CDR2 YYEEEE. With V trimmed by 4 bases and J by 1 base, 5 bases remained unmatched. For the CDR3, the DNA is TGTGCCAGCAGCCAACAGGGGCAATCTGGAAACACCATATATTTT. Translating it yields CASSQQGQSGNTIYF.